This TCR beta chain was retrieved from a study of T cells in tuberculosis. The wider study: This South African cohort compared adolescents with or without latent tuberculosis against adults with active tuberculosis. Findings and caveats of the study: Shorter CDR3-alpha in active tuberculosis partly drove smaller distances. Smaller distances to GMM-specific TCRs suggested their expansion in active tuberculosis.

Adolescents were screened for latent TB by skin test and IGRA. As concerns this clone: The antigen is unknown.

This CDR3 spans 14 amino acids. Losses at the gene ends were 5 bases for V and 8 bases for J; bases not matched to a gene: 7. CDR1 and CDR2 from the germline V gene are MNHEY and SMNVEV (reference sequence). Generated by immunoSEQ multiplex PCR, the TCRdb table keeps only in-frame clones and is missing some. This repertoire shows about 36,000 clones, 85% to 95% found once; its top ten account for about 7.5%. The gene calls are TRBV27 and TRBJ1-2; 11 bases fit TRBD1. This sequence originates from a donor aged 5 to 30 with latent tuberculosis or without tuberculosis infection. The sample consisted of PBMCs. DNA for the CDR3: TGTGCCAGCAGTCTAGGGACAGGGGGTCTGGGCTACACCTTC. Encoded protein: CASSLGTGGLGYTF.